Below are 21 T cell receptor beta chains sequenced from a single sample in a study of control samples from healthy donors and cancer patients. The assay was immunoSEQ multiplex PCR, and TCRdb's table has in-frame clones only and misses some. The table lists about 170,000 clones, 80% to 95% of them singletons. The sample was blood. These receptors all stem from a woman aged 40 to 50 in good health.

The chain couples TRBV4-1 to TRBJ1-2; D call uncertain. This CDR3 has 15 amino acids. Trimming took 1 base from V and 6 from J, leaving 15 bases between them. Germline V lookup: CDR1 MGHRA, CDR2 YSYEKL. The CDR3 region has the DNA TGCGCCAGCAGCCAAGTCAGTACGGGGTTGAATGGCTACACCTTC. Residues: CASSQVSTGLNGYTF.

The V call is TRBV27, the J call TRBJ1-5, with D perhaps matching TRBD1 (6 bases). V was shortened by 2 bases and J by 2 bases, with 13 bases between the two germline ends. Germline V gene data show CDR1 as MNHEY and CDR2 as SMNVEV (reference sequence). The CDR3 runs 16 residues. The chain's CDR3 is CASSLIGGQGNQPQHF. As DNA, the CDR3 is TGTGCCAGCAGTTTAATTGGGGGGCAGGGCAATCAGCCCCAGCATTTT.

This chain links TRBV29-1 with TRBJ1-2, with unresolved D. Germline lookup yields CDR1 SQVTM and CDR2 ANQGSEA. V lost 3 bases and J lost 6, with 8 bases in between. The CDR3 is 11 amino acids. CDR3 loop: CSVEGPDGYTF. In DNA form, the CDR3 reads TGCAGCGTTGAGGGCCCCGATGGCTACACCTTC. The entire variable domain, with the rest obtained from reference TRBV29-1 and TRBJ1-2, is as follows: SAVISQKPSRDICQRGTSLTIQCQVDSQVTMMFWYRQQPGQSLTLIATANQGSEATYESGFVIDKFPISRPNLTFSTLTVSNMSPEDSSIYLCSVEGPDGYTFGSGTRLTVV.

The chain joins TRBV7-2 to TRBJ1-5; D is undetermined. Trimming took 5 bases from V and 2 from J, leaving 7 bases between them. CDR1 is SGHTA, CDR2 FQGNSA, per germline. The CDR3 loop spans 13 amino acids. This CDR3 is CASSPRGNQPQHF. The DNA of the CDR3 is TGTGCCAGCAGCCCCCGGGGCAATCAGCCCCAGCATTTT.

V is TRBV5-1 and J is TRBJ2-5, with TRBD1 matching over 7 bases. This CDR3 has 15 residues. Germline CDR1 reads SGHRS; CDR2 reads YFSETQ. V lost 1 base, J lost 0 bases, and 3 bases stayed unmatched. The CDR3 DNA is TGCGCCAGCAGCTTGACCGGGACAGACCAAGAGACCCAGTACTTC. This codes for CASSLTGTDQETQYF. Combining the CDR3 with reference TRBV5-1 and TRBJ2-5 gives the whole variable domain KAGVTQTPRYLIKTRGQQVTLSCSPISGHRSVSWYQQTPGQGLQFLFEYFSETQRNKGNFPGRFSGRQFSNSRSEMNVSTLELGDSALYLCASSLTGTDQETQYFGPGTRLLVL.

This chain joins TRBV12-3 or TRBV12-4 and TRBJ2-2; no firm D call. The CDR3 totals 12 residues. Between the trimmed V and J ends, which lost 7 bases and 6 bases, there was a span of 9 bases. CDR3 in DNA: TGTGCCAGCATTGATGGTCCCGGGGAGCTGTTTTTT. It is translated as CASIDGPGELFF.

The DNA of the CDR3 is TGTGCTAGTGGTTTCAGCCGGGACAGGGGGCATGTTGGTGAAGCTTTCTTT. It encodes CASGFSRDRGHVGEAFF. This chain connects TRBV12-5 to TRBJ1-1; 12 bases match TRBD1. Germline CDR1 and CDR2: LGHNT and FRNRAP. This CDR3 contains 17 residues. V shed 3 bases and J 7 bases; nucleotides not matched to a gene: 12.

The rearrangement links TRBV19 to TRBJ2-7, with a possible D match to TRBD2 (6 bases). The CDR3 sequence is 13 residues long. CDR1 and CDR2 from the germline V gene are LNHDA and SQIVND (reference sequence). V shed 5 bases and J shed 3 bases, with 11 bases lying between them. This CDR3 is CASSAGTVYEQYF. CDR3 nucleotides: TGTGCCAGTAGTGCTGGGACTGTCTACGAGCAGTACTTC.

The V and J genes are TRBV13 and TRBJ1-1; D not resolved. This CDR3 is 14 amino acids long. V gave up 4 bases and J gave up 11 bases, with 20 bases separating them. The germline V gene has CDR1 PRHDT and CDR2 FYEKMQ (reference sequence). CDR3 residues: CASSSTRTREDAFF. Here the CDR3 DNA reads TGTGCCAGCAGCTCAACTCGGACGCGCGAGGACGCTTTCTTT.

This clone was found once. V gene TRBV5-1 combines with J gene TRBJ1-3; D unclear. The CDR3 has 14 residues. The germline gives CDR1 SGHRS, CDR2 YFSETQ. Trimming took 3 bases from V and 4 from J, leaving 11 bases between them. The CDR3 DNA is TGCGCCAGCAGCTCCACGACCTCCGGAAACACCATATATTTT. This encodes CASSSTTSGNTIYF. The whole variable domain, remainder taken from reference TRBV5-1 and TRBJ1-3, is KAGVTQTPRYLIKTRGQQVTLSCSPISGHRSVSWYQQTPGQGLQFLFEYFSETQRNKGNFPGRFSGRQFSNSRSEMNVSTLELGDSALYLCASSSTTSGNTIYFGEGSWLTVV.

This chain joins TRBV5-4 and TRBJ2-2; 7 positions agree with TRBD1. J lost 1 base, V lost 4 bases, and 4 bases had no gene match. The CDR3 spans 15 residues. Germline loops: CDR1 SGHNT, CDR2 YYREEE (reference sequence). The CDR3 loop reads CASSPGQMNTGELFF. For the CDR3, the DNA is TGTGCCAGCAGCCCGGGACAGATGAACACCGGGGAGCTGTTTTTT.

The gene calls are TRBV6-5 and TRBJ2-7; TRBD1 agrees at 7 bases. The CDR3 has 12 amino acids. V shed 6 bases, J shed 6 bases, and the junction held 5 bases outside the gene matches. Germline-derived CDR1 and CDR2 are MNHEY and SVGAGI. The CDR3 spells CASRDDRAEQYF. The CDR3 bases are TGTGCCAGCAGAGATGACAGGGCCGAGCAGTACTTC.

The V call is TRBV3-1 (or the pseudogene TRBV3-2), the J call TRBJ2-7; D uncertain. Germline V gives CDR1 LGHDT, CDR2 YNNKEL (reference sequence). The CDR3 runs to 12 residues. V was trimmed by 2 bases and J by 7 bases, leaving 9 bases between them. The CDR3 here is CASSQSAEEQYF. The CDR3 DNA reads as TGTGCCAGCAGCCAATCGGCCGAGGAGCAGTACTTC.

The chain has TRBV3-1 (or the pseudogene TRBV3-2) and TRBJ1-1; D might be TRBD1 (6 bases). CDR3 length: 14 amino acids. V gave up 4 bases and J gave up 2 bases, with 11 bases separating them. CDR1 and CDR2 from the germline V gene are LGHDT and YNNKEL (reference sequence). The CDR3, as DNA: TGTGCCAGCAGCCGACCGGACAGAAACACTGAAGCTTTCTTT. Its translation is CASSRPDRNTEAFF.

The J gene is TRBJ1-2, the V gene TRBV28; D is perhaps TRBD1 (5 bases). Trimming took off 10 bases at V and 7 bases at J, with 16 bases between the two ends. The CDR3 has 12 residues. Germline assignment: CDR1 MDHEN and CDR2 SYDVKM. The CDR3 protein is CAIARGSSGYTF. The CDR3 DNA reads as TGTGCCATCGCACGGGGGTCGAGTGGCTACACCTTC.

This clone was recorded only once. The rearrangement uses TRBV16 and TRBJ1-4; the D gene is possibly TRBD1 (5 bases). The CDR3 extends over 15 amino acids. Deletions cut 1 base from V and 8 bases from J, with 14 bases between. Germline CDR1 and CDR2: KGHSY and FQNENV. CDR3 coding DNA: TGTGCCAGCAGCCAATTTTCCCCAGGGAACGAAAAACTGTTTTTT. This gives the protein CASSQFSPGNEKLFF.

The rearrangement links TRBV11-1 to TRBJ1-3; no clear D gene. Trimming pared 5 bases from V and 2 bases from J, leaving 10 bases between. The length of the CDR3 is 14 residues. Per the germline V gene, CDR1 is SGHAT and CDR2 is FQDESV (reference sequence). The CDR3 here is CASSLLGTGNTIYF. CDR3 nucleotides: TGTGCCAGCAGCCTGCTCGGGACTGGAAACACCATATATTTT.

V gene TRBV5-1 combines with J gene TRBJ1-5; TRBD1 matches 9 bases. The CDR3 is 18 amino acids. Germline lookup yields CDR1 SGHRS and CDR2 YFSETQ. The CDR3 DNA reads as TGCGCTAGTCGAAGTGGACAGGGGTCGGACAGCCGCAATCAGCCCCAGCATTTT. This encodes CASRSGQGSDSRNQPQHF.

The chain links TRBV15 to TRBJ1-2; D gene uncertain. Trimming took 0 bases from V and 1 from J, leaving 3 bases between them. The CDR3 extends over 13 amino acids. The V gene's germline CDR1 is LNHNV and CDR2 YYDKDF (reference sequence). CDR3 loop: CATSREYNYGYTF. For the CDR3, the DNA is TGTGCCACCAGCAGAGAATATAACTATGGCTACACCTTC.

The chain links TRBV6-2 or TRBV6-3 to TRBJ2-5; D unresolved. CDR3 size: 13 residues. V lost 4 bases and J 1 base, leaving 7 bases between the germline ends. Germline CDR1 and CDR2: MNHEY and SVGEGT. DNA for the CDR3: TGTGCCAGCAGTTGGTCCGCCCAAGAGACCCAGTACTTC. Its translation: CASSWSAQETQYF.

The rearrangement links TRBV7-8 to TRBJ2-3; D is perhaps TRBD2 (6 bases). The germline V gene encodes CDR1 SGHVS and CDR2 FQNEAQ. V was cut by 6 bases and J by 5 bases, with 15 bases left in between. The CDR3 covers 14 residues. The CDR3 bases are TGTGCCAGCAGTCAGGAGGGACCCGGAGATACGCAGTATTTT. Translating gives CASSQEGPGDTQYF.